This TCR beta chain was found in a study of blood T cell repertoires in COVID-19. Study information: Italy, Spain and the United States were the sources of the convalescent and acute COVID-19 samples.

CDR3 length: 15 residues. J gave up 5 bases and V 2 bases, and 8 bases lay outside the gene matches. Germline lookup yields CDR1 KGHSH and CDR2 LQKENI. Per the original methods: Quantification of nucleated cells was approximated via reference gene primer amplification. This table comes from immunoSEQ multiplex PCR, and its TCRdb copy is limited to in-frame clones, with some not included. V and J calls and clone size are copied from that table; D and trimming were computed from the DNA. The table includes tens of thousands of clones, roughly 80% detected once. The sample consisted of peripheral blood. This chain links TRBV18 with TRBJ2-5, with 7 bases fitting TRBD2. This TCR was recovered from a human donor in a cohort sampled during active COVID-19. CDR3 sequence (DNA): TGTGCCAGCTCACCATCGAGGGAGGGGAGTGAGACCCAGTACTTC. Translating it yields CASSPSREGSETQYF.